The rows below give T cell receptor beta chains drawn from one sample of a study of blood T cells in healthy people across ages. MiXCR, run by TCRdb on the 5' RACE reads, gives a single entry per CDR3 protein. The table shows approximately 800,000 distinct CDR3 sequences, with 20% to 30% occurring only once. The same data also went into a second study, on T cells of mothers and their children.

The source material was blood. The receptors were sampled from a boy aged 10-17 years in good health. Each CDR3 is given with its conserved first and last residue. The D gene is left open where the match is weak.

d_call: TRBD1; v_call: TRBV4-1; cdr3_length: 14; cdr3_aa: CVSSRGGISGEQFF
d_call: NA; v_call: TRBV25-1; cdr3_length: 12; cdr3_aa: CASSAKGETQYF
d_call: NA; v_call: TRBV6-5; cdr3_length: 11; cdr3_aa: CASSYSTEQFF
d_call: TRBD2; v_call: TRBV20-1; cdr3_length: 13; cdr3_aa: CSTTSGKTDTQYF
d_call: NA; v_call: TRBV7-2; cdr3_length: 13; cdr3_aa: CASSRTGTSEQFF
d_call: NA; v_call: TRBV5-1; cdr3_length: 15; cdr3_aa: CASSGGSSYNSPLHF
d_call: NA; v_call: TRBV27; cdr3_length: 14; cdr3_aa: CASSLSTVSYEQYF
d_call: NA; v_call: TRBV24-1; cdr3_length: 14; cdr3_aa: CATSADAANEKLFF
d_call: TRBD1; v_call: TRBV7-3; cdr3_length: 16; cdr3_aa: CASSSGTGYSTDTQYF
d_call: TRBD2; v_call: TRBV5-4; cdr3_length: 15; cdr3_aa: CASSIGLAGDGTQYF
d_call: TRBD1; v_call: TRBV20-1; cdr3_length: 17; cdr3_aa: CSARRGEMGQGPRGYTF
d_call: NA; v_call: TRBV5-1; cdr3_length: 18; cdr3_aa: CASSPANRALRVVDIQYF
d_call: NA; v_call: TRBV10-3; cdr3_length: 17; cdr3_aa: CAISANLGGQGAGELFF
d_call: NA; v_call: TRBV7-2; cdr3_length: 18; cdr3_aa: CASSLGQAPRSGLETQYF
d_call: NA; v_call: TRBV7-9; cdr3_length: 12; cdr3_aa: CASSPQTGELFF
d_call: TRBD1; v_call: TRBV5-1; cdr3_length: 15; cdr3_aa: CASSRDRGAGSTIYF
d_call: NA; v_call: TRBV4-3; cdr3_length: 15; cdr3_aa: CASSQEGGVYNEQFF
d_call: TRBD2; v_call: TRBV9; cdr3_length: 18; cdr3_aa: CASSPLAGGSSGANVLTF
d_call: NA; v_call: TRBV6-2/TRBV6-3; cdr3_length: 13; cdr3_aa: CATWVRGNYEQYF
d_call: NA; v_call: TRBV14; cdr3_length: 14; cdr3_aa: CASSQDLGIGKLFF
d_call: TRBD1; v_call: TRBV7-2; cdr3_length: 17; cdr3_aa: CASSLVGGTGERGEQFF
d_call: NA; v_call: TRBV5-1; cdr3_length: 15; cdr3_aa: CASSFGTATYNEQFF
d_call: NA; v_call: TRBV2; cdr3_length: 14; cdr3_aa: CASGITGTSYEQYF
d_call: NA; v_call: TRBV29-1; cdr3_length: 16; cdr3_aa: CSVVGPAGLATGELFF
d_call: NA; v_call: TRBV6-5; cdr3_length: 14; cdr3_aa: CASSIERNSYEQYF
d_call: NA; v_call: TRBV20-1; cdr3_length: 13; cdr3_aa: CSAPEKEKNIQYF
d_call: NA; v_call: TRBV7-2; cdr3_length: 12; cdr3_aa: CASSRERVTQYF
d_call: TRBD1; v_call: TRBV7-2; cdr3_length: 16; cdr3_aa: CASSLYWDSEGGEQYF
d_call: NA; v_call: TRBV19; cdr3_length: 15; cdr3_aa: CASMGPLRGANVLTF
d_call: NA; v_call: TRBV5-4; cdr3_length: 19; cdr3_aa: CASSLARVWREDETDTQYF
d_call: TRBD2; v_call: TRBV20-1; cdr3_length: 13; cdr3_aa: CSAMGLADNEQFF
d_call: NA; v_call: TRBV5-6; cdr3_length: 15; cdr3_aa: CASSLSQGPYNEQFF